What follows describes a single T cell receptor (beta chain). TCRdb redid the calling of the 5' RACE reads with MiXCR, one entry per CDR3 protein. Among 500,000 to 600,000 distinct CDR3 sequences listed, under 20% were seen once. The sample comes from a study of T-cell memory formation after mild COVID-19. Study-level background: Each donor largely had its own TCR clusters.

Germline V lookup: CDR1 MDHEN, CDR2 SYDVKM. CDR3 length equals 12 residues. Trimming removed 10 bases from V and 9 bases from J, with 16 bases in between. This TCR derives from an adult woman who had mild COVID-19 (a few samples of this study predate the infection). Cell type and time point are not known. Sequencing was performed on PBMCs or a T cell subset sorted from them (not recorded which). The gene calls are TRBV28 and TRBJ2-1; D gene ambiguous. Written as DNA, the CDR3 is TGTGCCACAAAAGAACCAGCCCGTGAGCAGTTCTTC. Translated, it gives CATKEPAREQFF. Filled out from reference TRBV28 and TRBJ2-1, the complete variable domain reads DVKVTQSSRYLVKRTGEKVFLECVQDMDHENMFWYRQDPGLGLRLIYFSYDVKMKEKGDIPEGYSVSREKKERFSLILESASTNQTSMYLCATKEPAREQFFGPGTRLTVL.